Only a few counts were recorded for the clone carrying this TCR beta chain. What it binds is not known. The sample comes from a study of T cell repertoires in cytomegalovirus infection. Study-wide results and limits: In two of eight donors, the top clonotype was HLA-C-restricted CMV-specific.

Via MiXCR, TCRdb re-called the reads, giving one row per CDR3 protein. The sample holds roughly 700,000 distinct CDR3 sequences, 33% seen once. The germline V gene encodes CDR1 SGHTA and CDR2 FQGNSA. This CDR3 contains 13 residues. V was clipped by 5 bases and J by 4 bases; unmatched bases: 4. The chain links TRBV7-2 to TRBJ1-2; 7 bases are shared with TRBD1. The sequences come from cultured PBMCs, collected from culture after CMV antigen stimulation. This clonotype was obtained from a human donor in good health (CMV status not recorded). Some clones in this sample may be carry-over from other donors' samples. This CDR3 is CASSRDSLYGYTF. The CDR3 region has the DNA TGTGCCAGCAGCCGGGACAGTCTCTATGGCTACACCTTC.